This T cell receptor beta chain was sequenced in a study of blood T cell repertoires in COVID-19. The CDR3 contains 16 residues. In germline, CDR1 is MGHRA, CDR2 YSYEKL. V was pared by 1 base and J by 6 bases, with 15 bases between. The protocol was immunoSEQ multiplex PCR, while the TCRdb copy is restricted to in-frame clones and leaves out a portion. The sample lists approximately 300,000 clones, about 85% seen once, with approximately 5.4% in the top ten. Adults between roughly 18 and 89 years of age took part from more than 20 US areas. The rearrangement uses TRBV4-1 and TRBJ2-2, with a tentative D call TRBD2 (6 bases). The sample was PBMCs or T cells enriched from blood (not recorded which). This receptor was taken from a woman aged 25 to 39 who had recovered from COVID-19. This CDR3 is CASSQVPLPGAGELFF. In DNA, the CDR3 is TGCGCCAGCAGCCAAGTGCCCCTTCCGGGGGCCGGGGAGCTGTTTTTT.